The text below deals with one T cell receptor beta chain. The target antigen is unknown. These data originate in a study of T cell responses to AZD1222 COVID-19 vaccine. Whole-study results and caveats: Unmutated variant regions reportedly attract nearly half of all spike-specific TCRs. White British ancestry dominated among donors, who included more females, and clonal diversity was possibly underestimated.

Method: immunoSEQ multiplex PCR; TCRdb's copy keeps in-frame clones and lacks some. The sample shows some 110,000 clones, less than 90% of them seen only once. The CDR3 runs to 15 residues. Per germline, CDR1 GTSNPN and CDR2 SVGIG (reference sequence). Trimming stripped 0 bases from V and 6 bases from J, with 12 bases between. This clonotype was obtained from an adult in good health. Source: peripheral blood, taken on day 0 of AZD1222 vaccination. V is TRBV30 and J is TRBJ1-6, with D maybe TRBD1 (5 bases). The CDR3 loop is CAWSVSGAVNSPLHF. The CDR3 nucleotides read TGTGCCTGGAGTGTATCTGGGGCAGTTAATTCACCCCTCCACTTT.